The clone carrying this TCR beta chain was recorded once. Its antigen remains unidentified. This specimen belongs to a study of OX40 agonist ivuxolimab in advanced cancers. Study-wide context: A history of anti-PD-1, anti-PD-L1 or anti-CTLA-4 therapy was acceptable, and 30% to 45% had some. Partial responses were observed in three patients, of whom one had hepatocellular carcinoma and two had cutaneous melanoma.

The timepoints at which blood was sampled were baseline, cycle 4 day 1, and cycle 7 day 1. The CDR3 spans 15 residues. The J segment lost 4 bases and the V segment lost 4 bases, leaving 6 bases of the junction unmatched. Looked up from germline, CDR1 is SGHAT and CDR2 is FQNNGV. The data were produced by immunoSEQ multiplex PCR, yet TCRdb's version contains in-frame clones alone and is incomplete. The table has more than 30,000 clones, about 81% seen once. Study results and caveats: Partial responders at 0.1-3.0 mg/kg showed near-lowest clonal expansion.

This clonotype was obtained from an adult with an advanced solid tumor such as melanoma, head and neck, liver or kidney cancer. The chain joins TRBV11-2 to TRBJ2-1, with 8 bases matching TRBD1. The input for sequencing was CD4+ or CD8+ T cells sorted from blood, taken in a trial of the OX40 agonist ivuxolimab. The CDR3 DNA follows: TGTGCCAGCAGCTCCACAGGGGGATATTACAATGAGCAGTTCTTC. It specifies CASSSTGGYYNEQFF.